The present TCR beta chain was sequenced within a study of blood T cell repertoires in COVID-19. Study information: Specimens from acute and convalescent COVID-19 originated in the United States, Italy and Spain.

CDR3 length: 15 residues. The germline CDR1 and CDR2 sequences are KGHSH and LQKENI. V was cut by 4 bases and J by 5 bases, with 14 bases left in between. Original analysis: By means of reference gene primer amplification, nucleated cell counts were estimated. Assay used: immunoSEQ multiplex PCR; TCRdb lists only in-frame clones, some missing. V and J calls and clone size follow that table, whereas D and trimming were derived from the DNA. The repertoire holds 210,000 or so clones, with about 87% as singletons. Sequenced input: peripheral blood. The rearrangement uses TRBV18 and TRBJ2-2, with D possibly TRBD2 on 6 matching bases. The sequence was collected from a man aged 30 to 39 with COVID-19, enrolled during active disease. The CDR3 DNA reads TGTGCCAGCTCACGGCAGGGAAGCGGGACCGGGGAGCTGTTTTTT. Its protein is CASSRQGSGTGELFF.